This T cell receptor (beta chain) was sequenced during a study of T cells in Graves' hyperthyroidism and ophthalmopathy. This clonotype was detected many times. Germline V CDR1 and CDR2: SGHTA, FQGNSA. With 5 bases clipped from V and 2 bases from J, the junction kept 9 bases outside the gene matches. The CDR3 is 16 residues long. The CDR3 regions of TCR beta were amplified from RNA transcripts. First-round RT-PCR targeting the TCR CDR3 was performed with the HTBI primer set. TCRdb itself ran the multiplex PCR reads through MiXCR, one entry per CDR3 protein. The sample carries approximately 530,000 distinct CDR3 sequences, approximately 16% recorded once.

The sequencing sample was made of blood. V and J are TRBV7-2 and TRBJ2-1; 7 bases are a match to TRBD2. The TCR comes from a woman aged 18-29 years with Graves' hyperthyroidism. The CDR3 DNA is TGTGCCAGCAGCCTGAGGGAGGGCCATCCCTACAATGAGCAGTTCTTC. Amino acid sequence: CASSLREGHPYNEQFF.